Each of the 20 T cell receptor beta chains below was sequenced from the same sample in a study of T cell responses to AZD1222 COVID-19 vaccine (dated by TCRdb to the early 2020s). The library was made by the immunoSEQ multiplex PCR assay. TCRdb took this table from immuneACCESS and kept in-frame rearrangements with V and J called. Such tables lack part of the clones; where checked against another copy, unresolved V genes explain under half of the gap, and the rest is unexplained. The sample table shows roughly 200,000 clones, and roughly 92% are seen once. The ten largest account for about 1.7% of the sample. Taken with the paper, the label for time point translates to: about 28 days (+/-7) after the second vaccine dose. The sequenced sample was peripheral blood, obtained 28 days after the second AZD1222 dose. These receptors all stem from an adult who received the AZD1222 COVID-19 vaccine.

On this clone: Different DNA sequences within this sample yield the same CDR3. This chain uses TRBV4-1 with TRBJ1-2, with 8 bases aligning to TRBD1. J gave up 2 bases and V 4 bases, and 6 bases lay outside the gene matches. This CDR3 is built from 15 residues. Per the germline V gene, CDR1 is MGHRA and CDR2 is YSYEKL. For the CDR3, the DNA is TGCGCCAGCAGCCCCGGACAGGGCCCAAACTATGGCTACACCTTC. Its protein is CASSPGQGPNYGYTF.

This chain uses TRBV30 with TRBJ1-3, with D uncertain. The CDR3 totals 15 residues. The germline CDR1 and CDR2 sequences are GTSNPN and SVGIG (reference sequence). Deletions cut 2 bases from V and 2 bases from J, with 13 bases between. The CDR3 DNA sequence: TGTGCCTGGAGTATCTTGGGCCCTCCTGGAAACACCATATATTTT. Its protein product is CAWSILGPPGNTIYF.

This clone was seen many times. The rearrangement joins TRBV4-1 to TRBJ1-5; D is ambiguous. The V and J ends lost 1 base and 0 bases respectively, with 10 bases between them. This CDR3 region has 16 residues. Germline assignment: CDR1 MGHRA and CDR2 YSYEKL. CDR3 sequence: CASSQAHRYSNQPQHF. The CDR3 nucleotides are TGCGCCAGCAGCCAAGCACACCGCTATAGCAATCAGCCCCAGCATTTT.

This clone was counted once. The chain is built from TRBV11-2 and TRBJ2-2; D not resolved. The V gene lost 5 bases and the J gene lost 4 bases, with 5 bases spanning the gap. The V gene's germline CDR1 is SGHAT and CDR2 FQNNGV. The CDR3 totals 12 residues. The CDR3 DNA follows: TGTGCCAGCAGCCCGGTCACCGGGGAGCTGTTTTTT. Translating it yields CASSPVTGELFF.

This rearrangement joins TRBV19 to TRBJ1-4; TRBD1 agrees at 9 bases. The J segment lost 4 bases and the V segment lost 6 bases, leaving 9 bases of the junction unmatched. CDR3 size: 16 residues. In germline, CDR1 is LNHDA, CDR2 SQIVND (reference sequence). In DNA form, the CDR3 reads TGTGCCAGTAGAGCGGGACAGGGTTTATTTAATGAAAAACTGTTTTTT. Protein sequence: CASRAGQGLFNEKLFF.

The J gene is TRBJ2-3, the V gene TRBV18, with 7 bases aligning to TRBD2. Germline CDR1 KGHSH, CDR2 LQKENI. V gave up 3 bases and J gave up 5 bases; unmatched junction bases: 23. The CDR3 contains 20 residues. CDR3 loop: CASSPYNGVPGSGTVDTQYF. CDR3 coding DNA: TGTGCCAGCTCACCGTATAACGGGGTCCCGGGGAGCGGGACCGTAGATACGCAGTATTTT.

The chain combines TRBV2 with TRBJ1-2; 7 bases are shared with TRBD1. The CDR3 extends over 15 amino acids. V dropped 4 bases and J dropped 7; count of bases not matched to a gene: 12. Germline assignment: CDR1 SNHLY and CDR2 FYNNEI. CDR3 sequence reads: CASSGGTVYRLGYTF. The CDR3 nucleotides are TGTGCCAGCAGTGGTGGGACAGTGTACCGACTTGGCTACACCTTC.

This clone was recorded only once. This chain joins TRBV11-1 and TRBJ1-1, with TRBD1 as a possible D gene (5 bases). Germline CDR1 reads SGHAT; CDR2 reads FQDESV (reference sequence). The CDR3 runs 14 residues. V was trimmed by 2 bases and J by 0 bases, leaving 7 bases between them. Here the CDR3 DNA reads TGTGCCAGCAGCTTAAGGGGAATGAACACTGAAGCTTTCTTT. Its translation: CASSLRGMNTEAFF.

V is TRBV13 and J is TRBJ2-3, with no clear D. CDR1 PRHDT and CDR2 FYEKMQ come from the germline V gene (reference sequence). The CDR3 is 14 residues long. V shed 5 bases and J shed 4 bases, with 13 bases lying between them. The CDR3 coding sequence is TGTGCCAGCAGCCTATTATCCCGGGCAGATACGCAGTATTTT. Protein product: CASSLLSRADTQYF.

The chain couples TRBV24-1 to TRBJ2-3, with 9 bases matching TRBD1. V shed 3 bases, J shed 4 bases, and the junction held 10 bases outside the gene matches. This CDR3 has 17 residues. Germline loops: CDR1 KGHDR, CDR2 SFDVKD. As DNA, the CDR3 is TGTGCCACCAGTGATCCATCGCCGGGACAGGGCTCAGATACGCAGTATTTT. Translated: CATSDPSPGQGSDTQYF.

The V call is TRBV3-1 (or the pseudogene TRBV3-2), the J call TRBJ1-2; a possible D gene is TRBD1 (5 bases). CDR3 length equals 13 residues. CDR1 LGHDT and CDR2 YNNKEL come from the germline V gene (reference sequence). The V end was cut by 3 bases, the J end by 4 bases, with 9 bases between. The chain's CDR3 is CASSQQGSYGYTF. In DNA, the CDR3 is TGTGCCAGCAGCCAGCAGGGATCCTATGGCTACACCTTC.

With regard to this clone: The same CDR3 can be traced to other DNA sequences in this sample. J is TRBJ2-7 and V is TRBV30; 8 bases map to TRBD1. Germline trimming cut 0 bases from V and 3 bases from J; bases unmatched to any gene: 1. Germline V gene sequence: CDR1 GTSNPN, CDR2 SVGIG (reference sequence). The CDR3 length is 13 residues. CDR3 coding DNA: TGTGCCTGGAGTGTAGGACAGGGCTACGAGCAGTACTTC. As protein: CAWSVGQGYEQYF.

The rearrangement links TRBV3-1 (or the pseudogene TRBV3-2) to TRBJ2-1; the match to TRBD2 covers 7 bases. The germline CDR1 and CDR2 sequences are LGHDT and YNNKEL (reference sequence). V was pared by 6 bases and J by 4 bases, with 9 bases of the junction left unmatched. CDR3 length: 15 amino acids. The CDR3 coding sequence is TGTGCCAGCAGAAACTTAGCGGGCCATTACAATGAGCAGTTCTTC. Its translation is CASRNLAGHYNEQFF.

The gene calls are TRBV7-2 and TRBJ1-2; 8 bases map to TRBD1. The CDR3 contains 14 residues. The germline gives CDR1 SGHTA, CDR2 FQGNSA. The V segment lost 4 bases and the J segment 4 bases; nucleotides outside the gene matches: 5. The CDR3 DNA sequence: TGTGCCAGCAGCTCGCAGACAGGGGTCTATGGCTACACCTTC. Translation gives CASSSQTGVYGYTF.

This chain connects TRBV4-2 to TRBJ1-5; 7 bases are shared with TRBD1. This CDR3 is 15 amino acids long. CDR1 is LGHNA and CDR2 is YNFKEQ in the germline V gene. Trimming removed 0 bases from V and 2 bases from J; junction bases left unmatched: 1. The CDR3 bases are TGTGCCAGCAGCCAAGATCAGGGGGGCAATCAGCCCCAGCATTTT. Its protein product is CASSQDQGGNQPQHF.

The V gene is TRBV18, the J gene TRBJ2-7; 10 positions agree with TRBD1. From germline, CDR1 is KGHSH and CDR2 LQKENI. Trimming removed 2 bases from V and 4 bases from J; junction bases left unmatched: 5. The CDR3 length is 15 residues. CDR3 sequence reads: CASSPETGGWYEQYF. The DNA of the CDR3 is TGTGCCAGCTCACCAGAGACAGGGGGCTGGTACGAGCAGTACTTC.

V and J are TRBV7-9 and TRBJ2-1; D gene unclear. Germline values: CDR1 SEHNR, CDR2 FQNEAQ (reference sequence). The CDR3 consists of 13 residues. V gave up 5 bases and J gave up 8 bases, with 13 bases separating them. The CDR3 protein is CASSLRGGDEQFF. CDR3 nucleotide sequence: TGTGCCAGCAGCCTGAGAGGTGGGGATGAGCAGTTCTTC. Full variable domain (remainder filled in from reference TRBV7-9 and TRBJ2-1): DTGVSQNPRHKITKRGQNVTFRCDPISEHNRLYWYRQTLGQGPEFLTYFQNEAQLEKSRLLSDRFSAERPKGSFSTLEIQRTEQGDSAMYLCASSLRGGDEQFFGPGTRLTVL.

CDR3 region: CASSADRGVGSPLHF. CDR3 nucleotides: TGTGCCAGCAGCGCCGACAGGGGGGTCGGATCACCCCTCCACTTT. This chain links TRBV5-4 with TRBJ1-6; 9 bases are shared with TRBD1. Unmatched junction bases numbered 9, after V lost 4 bases and J lost 10 bases. The CDR3 has 15 amino acids. Per the germline V gene, CDR1 is SGHNT and CDR2 is YYREEE (reference sequence).

This clone has a handful of counts. V gene TRBV12-5 combines with J gene TRBJ2-7; 7 bases fit TRBD2. Germline CDR1 is LGHNT and CDR2 is FRNRAP. This CDR3 is built from 15 residues. V lost 3 bases and J lost 1; bases outside the gene matches: 6. Here the CDR3 DNA reads TGTGCTAGTGGTTTTACGGGAGGATCTTCCTACGAGCAGTACTTC. Protein: CASGFTGGSSYEQYF.

The chain combines TRBV5-1 with TRBJ2-1, with D unclear. The CDR3 is made up of 13 amino acids. Germline V gene lookup returns CDR1 SGHRS and CDR2 YFSETQ. Trimming left V 2 bases short and J 8 bases short, with 11 bases between. CDR3 bases: TGCGCCAGCAGCTTCTGGGGAAGAGATGAGCAGTTCTTC. It specifies CASSFWGRDEQFF.